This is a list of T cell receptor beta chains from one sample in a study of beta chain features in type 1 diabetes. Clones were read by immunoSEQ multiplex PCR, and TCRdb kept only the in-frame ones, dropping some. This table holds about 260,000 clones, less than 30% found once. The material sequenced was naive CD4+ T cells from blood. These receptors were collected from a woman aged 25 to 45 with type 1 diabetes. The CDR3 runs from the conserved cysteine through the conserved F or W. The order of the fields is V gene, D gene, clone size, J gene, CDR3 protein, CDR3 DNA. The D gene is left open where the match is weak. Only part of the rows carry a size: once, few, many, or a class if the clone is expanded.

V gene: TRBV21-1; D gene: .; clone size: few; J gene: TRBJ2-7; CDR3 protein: CASSSKGHPYEQYF; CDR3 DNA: TGTGCCAGCAGCTCCAAAGGACACCCCTACGAGCAGTACTTC
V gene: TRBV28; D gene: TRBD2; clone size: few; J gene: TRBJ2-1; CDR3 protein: CASSSPVAGDPWNEQFF; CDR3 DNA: TGTGCCAGCAGTTCCCCCGTAGCGGGGGACCCATGGAATGAGCAGTTCTTC
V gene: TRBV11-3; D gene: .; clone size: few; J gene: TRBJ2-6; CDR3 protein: CASRDGAGANVLTF; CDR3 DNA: TGTGCCAGCAGAGACGGGGCTGGGGCCAACGTCCTGACTTTC
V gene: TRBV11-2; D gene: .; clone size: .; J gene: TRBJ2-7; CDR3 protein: CASSLGGGWAYEQYF; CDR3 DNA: TGTGCCAGCAGCTTAGGCGGCGGATGGGCCTACGAGCAGTACTTC
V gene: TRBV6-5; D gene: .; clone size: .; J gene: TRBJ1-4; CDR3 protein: CASSQTVTNEKLFF; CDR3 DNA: TGTGCCAGCAGCCAGACTGTTACAAATGAAAAACTGTTTTTT
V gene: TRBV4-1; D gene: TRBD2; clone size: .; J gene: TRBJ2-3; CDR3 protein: CASSQDRLAGLPDTQYF; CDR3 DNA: TGCGCCAGCAGCCAAGATAGGCTAGCGGGACTACCAGATACGCAGTATTTT
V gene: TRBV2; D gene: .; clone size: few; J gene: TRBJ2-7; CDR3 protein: CASRTGVGSEQYF; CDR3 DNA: TGTGCCAGCAGGACCGGGGTCGGAAGCGAGCAGTACTTC
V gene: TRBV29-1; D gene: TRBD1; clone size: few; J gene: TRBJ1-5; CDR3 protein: CSVDGGQGGQPQHF; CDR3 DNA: TGCAGCGTTGATGGGGGACAGGGGGGTCAGCCCCAGCATTTT
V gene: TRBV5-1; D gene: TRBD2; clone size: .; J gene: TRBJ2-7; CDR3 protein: CASSLSPSGNYEQYF; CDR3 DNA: TGCGCCAGCAGCTTGTCTCCTAGCGGGAACTACGAGCAGTACTTC
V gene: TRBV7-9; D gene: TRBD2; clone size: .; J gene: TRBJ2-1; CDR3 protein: CASQRTSGTYEQFF; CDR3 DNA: TGTGCCAGCCAAAGAACTAGCGGGACGTATGAGCAGTTCTTC
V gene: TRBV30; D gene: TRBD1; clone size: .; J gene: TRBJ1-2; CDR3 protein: CAWSVGTGDGYTF; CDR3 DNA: TGTGCCTGGAGTGTTGGGACAGGGGATGGCTACACCTTC
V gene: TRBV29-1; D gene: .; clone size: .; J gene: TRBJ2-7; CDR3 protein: CSVGGRLSYEQYF; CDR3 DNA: TGCAGCGTTGGAGGAAGGCTCTCCTACGAGCAGTACTTC
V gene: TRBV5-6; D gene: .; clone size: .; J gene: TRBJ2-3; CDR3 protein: CASSLTRDGDTQYF; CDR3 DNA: TGTGCCAGCAGCTTGACTCGCGACGGGGATACGCAGTATTTT
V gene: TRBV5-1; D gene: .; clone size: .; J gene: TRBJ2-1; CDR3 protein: CASSLSPSNEQFF; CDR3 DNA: TGCGCCAGCAGCTTGAGCCCTTCCAATGAGCAGTTCTTC
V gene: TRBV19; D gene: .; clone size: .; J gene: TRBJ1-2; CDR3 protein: CASSIFPGINYGYTF; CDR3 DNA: TGTGCCAGTAGTATCTTTCCAGGGATAAACTATGGCTACACCTTC
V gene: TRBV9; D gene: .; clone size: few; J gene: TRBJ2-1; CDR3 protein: CASTALGGNEQFF; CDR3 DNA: TGTGCCAGCACCGCGCTTGGGGGGAATGAGCAGTTCTTC
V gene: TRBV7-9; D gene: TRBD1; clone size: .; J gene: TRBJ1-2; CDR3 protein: CASSPGQGLNYGYTF; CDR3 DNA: TGTGCCAGCAGCCCTGGACAGGGCCTTAACTATGGCTACACCTTC
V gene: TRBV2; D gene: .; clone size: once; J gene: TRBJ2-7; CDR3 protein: CASAPQGSYEQYF; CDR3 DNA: TGTGCCAGCGCCCCACAGGGCTCCTACGAGCAGTACTTC
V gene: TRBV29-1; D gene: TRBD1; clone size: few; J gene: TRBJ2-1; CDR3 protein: CSVIRDRVYNEQFF; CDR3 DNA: TGCAGCGTCATCCGGGACAGGGTATACAATGAGCAGTTCTTC
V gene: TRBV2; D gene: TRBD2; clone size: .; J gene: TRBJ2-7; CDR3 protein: CASQGLADSYEQYF; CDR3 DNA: TGTGCCAGCCAGGGACTAGCGGACTCCTACGAGCAGTACTTC
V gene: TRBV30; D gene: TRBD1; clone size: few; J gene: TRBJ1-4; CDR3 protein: CAWSGGQGANEKLFF; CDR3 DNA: TGTGCCTGGAGTGGGGGACAGGGGGCAAATGAAAAACTGTTTTTT
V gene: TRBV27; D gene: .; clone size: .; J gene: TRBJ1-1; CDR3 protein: CASRWAAGSGAFF; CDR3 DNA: TGTGCCAGCCGTTGGGCGGCAGGGTCAGGAGCTTTCTTT
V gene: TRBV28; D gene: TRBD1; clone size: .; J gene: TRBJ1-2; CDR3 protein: CASRPTGANYGYTF; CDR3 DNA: TGTGCCAGCAGACCAACAGGGGCTAACTATGGCTACACCTTC
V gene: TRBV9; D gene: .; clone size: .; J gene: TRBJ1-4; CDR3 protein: CASSGHANEKLFF; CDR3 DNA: TGTGCCAGCAGCGGACACGCGAATGAAAAACTGTTTTTT
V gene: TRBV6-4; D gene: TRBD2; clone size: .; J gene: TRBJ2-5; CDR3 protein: CASRQGTTPPQETQYF; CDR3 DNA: TGTGCCAGCAGGCAAGGGACTACCCCTCCCCAAGAGACCCAGTACTTC
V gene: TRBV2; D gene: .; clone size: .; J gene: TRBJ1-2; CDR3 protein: CASSENIYGYTF; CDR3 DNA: TGTGCCAGCAGTGAAAATATATATGGCTACACCTTC
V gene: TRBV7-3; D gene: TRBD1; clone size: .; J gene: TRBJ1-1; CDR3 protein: CASSSTGASTEAFF; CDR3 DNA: TGTGCCAGCAGCTCCACAGGGGCGAGCACTGAAGCTTTCTTT
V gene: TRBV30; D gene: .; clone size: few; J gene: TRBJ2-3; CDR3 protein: CAWSPGHTDTQYF; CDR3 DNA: TGTGCCTGGAGCCCGGGACACACAGATACGCAGTATTTT
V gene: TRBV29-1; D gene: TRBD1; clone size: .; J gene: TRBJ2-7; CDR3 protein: CSAGPGQGYEQYF; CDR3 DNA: TGCAGCGCTGGGCCGGGACAGGGCTACGAGCAGTACTTC
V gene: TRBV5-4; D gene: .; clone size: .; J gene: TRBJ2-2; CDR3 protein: CASSVQNTGELFF; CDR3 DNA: TGTGCCAGCAGCGTCCAAAACACCGGGGAGCTGTTTTTT
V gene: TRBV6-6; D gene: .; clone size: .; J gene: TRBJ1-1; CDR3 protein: CASSLRGGTEAFF; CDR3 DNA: TGTGCCAGCAGCCTCCGGGGTGGCACTGAAGCTTTCTTT
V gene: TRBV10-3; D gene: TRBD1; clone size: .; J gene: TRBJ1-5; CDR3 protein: CAISDVGRGLGGNQPQHF; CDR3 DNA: TGTGCCATCAGTGATGTTGGCAGGGGGTTAGGGGGCAATCAGCCCCAGCATTTT
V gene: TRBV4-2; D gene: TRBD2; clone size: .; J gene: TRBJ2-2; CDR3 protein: CASSQDAGAIPGELFF; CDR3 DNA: TGTGCCAGCAGCCAAGATGCGGGAGCTATACCTGGGGAGCTGTTTTTT
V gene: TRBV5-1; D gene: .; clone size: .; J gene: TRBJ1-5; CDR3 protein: CASSIAGDQPQHF; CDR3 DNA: TGCGCCAGCAGCATAGCAGGGGACCAGCCCCAGCATTTT
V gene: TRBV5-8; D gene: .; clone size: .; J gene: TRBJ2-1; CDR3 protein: CASSRGGTGYNEQFF; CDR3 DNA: TGTGCCAGCAGCCGAGGGGGAACGGGCTACAATGAGCAGTTCTTC
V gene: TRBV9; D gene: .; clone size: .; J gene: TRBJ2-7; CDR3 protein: CASSAQGYEQYF; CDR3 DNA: TGTGCCAGCAGCGCTCAGGGCTACGAGCAGTACTTC
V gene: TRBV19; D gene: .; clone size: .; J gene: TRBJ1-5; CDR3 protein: CASSTQPARGAFGQPQHF; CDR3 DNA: TGTGCCAGTAGTACGCAGCCCGCACGGGGGGCGTTCGGCCAGCCCCAGCATTTT
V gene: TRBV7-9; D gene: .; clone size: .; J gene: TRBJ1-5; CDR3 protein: CASSLGGAGSNQPQHF; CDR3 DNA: TGTGCCAGCAGCTTAGGCGGGGCAGGGAGCAATCAGCCCCAGCATTTT
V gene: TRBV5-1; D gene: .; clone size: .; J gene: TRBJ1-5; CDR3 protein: CASSLGLHQPQHF; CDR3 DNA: TGCGCCAGCAGCTTGGGCTTACACCAGCCCCAGCATTTT
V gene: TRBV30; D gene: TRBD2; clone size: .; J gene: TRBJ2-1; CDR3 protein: CAWSTGGGGIAEQFF; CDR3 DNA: TGTGCCTGGAGTACGGGGGGGGGCGGGATTGCTGAGCAGTTCTTC
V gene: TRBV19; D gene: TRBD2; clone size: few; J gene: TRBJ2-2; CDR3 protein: CASLAGANTGELFF; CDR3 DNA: TGTGCCTCACTAGCGGGGGCGAACACCGGGGAGCTGTTTTTT
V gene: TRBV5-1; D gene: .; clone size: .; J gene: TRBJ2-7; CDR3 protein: CASSLIPGEDYEQYF; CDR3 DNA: TGCGCCAGCAGCTTGATTCCCGGAGAGGACTACGAGCAGTACTTC
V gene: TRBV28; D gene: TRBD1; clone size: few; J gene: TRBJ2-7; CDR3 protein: CASSLPDRASEQYF; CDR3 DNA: TGTGCCAGCAGTTTACCGGACAGGGCCAGCGAGCAGTACTTC
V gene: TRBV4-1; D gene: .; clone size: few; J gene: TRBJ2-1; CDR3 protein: CASSQGSGGHNEQFF; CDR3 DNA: TGCGCCAGCAGCCAAGGGTCAGGGGGGCACAATGAGCAGTTCTTC
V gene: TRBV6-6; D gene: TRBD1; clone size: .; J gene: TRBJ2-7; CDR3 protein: CASSLTGVSYEQYF; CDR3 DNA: TGTGCCAGCAGCCTGACAGGGGTGTCCTACGAGCAGTACTTC
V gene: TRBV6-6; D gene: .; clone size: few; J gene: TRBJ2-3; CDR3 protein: CASSLAGESTDTQYF; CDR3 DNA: TGTGCCAGCAGTTTGGCAGGGGAGAGCACAGATACGCAGTATTTT
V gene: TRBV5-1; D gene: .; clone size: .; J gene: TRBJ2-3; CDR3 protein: CASSLETDTQYF; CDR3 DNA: TGCGCCAGCAGCTTAGAGACAGATACGCAGTATTTT
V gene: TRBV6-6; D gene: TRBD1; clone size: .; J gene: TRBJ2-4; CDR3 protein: CATTSGTGNKNIQYF; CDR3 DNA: TGTGCCACCACCTCCGGGACAGGGAACAAAAACATTCAGTACTTC
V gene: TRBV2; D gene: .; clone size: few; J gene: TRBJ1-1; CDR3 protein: CASSAAGLYTEAFF; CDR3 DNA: TGTGCCAGCAGTGCGGCGGGGCTATACACTGAAGCTTTCTTT
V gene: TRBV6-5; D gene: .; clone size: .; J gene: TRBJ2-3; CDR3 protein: CASSYSQAKDTQYF; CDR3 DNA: TGTGCCAGCAGTTACTCACAGGCAAAAGATACGCAGTATTTT
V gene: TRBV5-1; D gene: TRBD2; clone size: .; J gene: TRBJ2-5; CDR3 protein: CASSLVAGEETQYF; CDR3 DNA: TGCGCCAGCAGCTTGGTTGCGGGAGAGGAGACCCAGTACTTC
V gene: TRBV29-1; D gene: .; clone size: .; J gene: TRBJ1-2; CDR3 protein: CSVAGGLMGGYTF; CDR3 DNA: TGCAGCGTTGCGGGGGGGCTGATGGGTGGCTACACCTTC
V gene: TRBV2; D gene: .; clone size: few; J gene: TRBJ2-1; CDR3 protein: CASSPNDSQNNEQFF; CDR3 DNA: TGTGCCAGCAGTCCCAATGACAGTCAGAACAATGAGCAGTTCTTC
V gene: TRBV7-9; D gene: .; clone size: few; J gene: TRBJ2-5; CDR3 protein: CASSPFKTQYF; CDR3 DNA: TGTGCCAGCAGCCCCTTTAAGACCCAGTACTTC